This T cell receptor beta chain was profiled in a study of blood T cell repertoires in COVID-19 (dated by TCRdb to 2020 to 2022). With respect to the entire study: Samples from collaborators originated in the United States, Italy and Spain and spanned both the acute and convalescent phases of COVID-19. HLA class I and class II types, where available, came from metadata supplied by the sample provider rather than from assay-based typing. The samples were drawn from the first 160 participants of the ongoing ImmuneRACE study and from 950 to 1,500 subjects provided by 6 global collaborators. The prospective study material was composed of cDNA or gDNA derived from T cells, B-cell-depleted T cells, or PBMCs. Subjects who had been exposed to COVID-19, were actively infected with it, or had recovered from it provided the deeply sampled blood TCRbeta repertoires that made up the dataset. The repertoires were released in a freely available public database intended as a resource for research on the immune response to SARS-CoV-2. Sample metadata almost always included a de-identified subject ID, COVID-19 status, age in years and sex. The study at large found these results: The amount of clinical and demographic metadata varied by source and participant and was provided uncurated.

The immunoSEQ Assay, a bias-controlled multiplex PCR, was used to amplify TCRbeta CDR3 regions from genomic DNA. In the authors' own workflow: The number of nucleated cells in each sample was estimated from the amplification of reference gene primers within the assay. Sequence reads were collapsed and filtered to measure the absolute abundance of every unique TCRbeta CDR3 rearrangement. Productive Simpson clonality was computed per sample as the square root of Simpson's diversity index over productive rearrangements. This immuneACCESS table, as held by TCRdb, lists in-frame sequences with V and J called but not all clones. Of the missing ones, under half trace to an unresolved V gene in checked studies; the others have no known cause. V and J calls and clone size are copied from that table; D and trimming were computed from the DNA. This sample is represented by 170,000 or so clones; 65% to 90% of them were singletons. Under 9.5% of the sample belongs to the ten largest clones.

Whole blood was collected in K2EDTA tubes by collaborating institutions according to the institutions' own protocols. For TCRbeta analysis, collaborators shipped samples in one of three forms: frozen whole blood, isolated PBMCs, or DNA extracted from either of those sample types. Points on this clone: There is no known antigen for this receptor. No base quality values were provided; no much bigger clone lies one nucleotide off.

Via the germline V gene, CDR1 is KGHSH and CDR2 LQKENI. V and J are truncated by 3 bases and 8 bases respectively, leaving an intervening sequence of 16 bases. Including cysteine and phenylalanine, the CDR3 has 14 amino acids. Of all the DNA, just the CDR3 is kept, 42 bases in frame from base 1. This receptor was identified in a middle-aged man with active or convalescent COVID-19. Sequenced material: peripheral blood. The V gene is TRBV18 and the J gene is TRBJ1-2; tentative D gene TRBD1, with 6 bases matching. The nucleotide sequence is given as TGTGCCAGCTCACCTCTGGCAGGGGCGCACGGCTACACCTTC. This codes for CASSPLAGAHGYTF.